The 27 T cell receptor beta chains in this list originate from one sample, sequenced in a study of cytomegalovirus exposure and HLA in healthy donors. PCR employed 60 Vbeta and 13 Jbeta primers. Assay: immunoSEQ multiplex PCR; the TCRdb copy retains only in-frame clones and omits some. The data hold 150,000 to 200,000 clones, with over 60% observed a single time. The sample comprised PBMCs. The source of these receptors is a man aged 45-65 years in good health and CMV-seropositive.

The gene calls are TRBV4-3 and TRBJ2-1, with TRBD2 matching 12 bases. Germline CDR1 reads LGHNA; CDR2 reads YSLEER. The CDR3 sequence is 18 residues long. The junction had 7 bases not matched to a gene; V was cut back by 0 bases and J by 4 bases. For the CDR3, the DNA is TGCGCCAGCAGCCAAGATCGGGCTAGCGGGGGGGGTTACAATGAGCAGTTCTTC. It specifies CASSQDRASGGGYNEQFF.

The sample holds a few counts of this clone. The chain joins TRBV7-2 to TRBJ2-1, with 9 bases that match TRBD1. The CDR3 consists of 15 residues. Trimming at V came to 3 bases and at J to 7 bases, leaving 7 bases not matched to a gene. Germline-derived CDR1 and CDR2 are SGHTA and FQGNSA. CDR3 nucleotides: TGTGCCAGCAGCTTCTGGGACAGGGTTGGAAATGAGCAGTTCTTC. Translation gives CASSFWDRVGNEQFF.

V and J are TRBV28 and TRBJ2-7; 8 bases line up with TRBD1. The V and J ends lost 2 bases and 5 bases, in that order; junction bases with no gene match: 5. The CDR3 has 14 amino acids. Germline values: CDR1 MDHEN, CDR2 SYDVKM. In DNA form, the CDR3 reads TGTGCCAGCAGTTTAGGGGACAGGATCGACGAGCAGTACTTC. Translating gives CASSLGDRIDEQYF.

The chain employs TRBV19 and TRBJ2-1; 9 nucleotides align to TRBD2. The ends lost 7 bases at V and 7 bases at J; junction bases unmatched: 8. Germline V gives CDR1 LNHDA, CDR2 SQIVND (reference sequence). This CDR3 is 14 amino acids long. In DNA, the CDR3 is TGTGCCAGTACAGCGGCTAGCGGGGCGAATGAGCAGTTCTTC. It codes for CASTAASGANEQFF.

V usage is TRBV7-2 and J usage is TRBJ2-4; 7 bases match TRBD1. V lost 7 bases and J lost 0; bases outside the gene matches: 3. CDR1 and CDR2 from the germline V gene are SGHTA and FQGNSA. The length of the CDR3 is 14 residues. CDR3 in DNA: TGTGCCAGCAAGGGACAGCCAGCCAAAAACATTCAGTACTTC. This translates into CASKGQPAKNIQYF.

The V and J genes are TRBV4-1 and TRBJ1-1; the D gene is possibly TRBD1 (5 bases). Trimming pared 1 base from V and 5 bases from J, leaving 14 bases between. This CDR3 is built from 15 residues. Germline CDR1 MGHRA, CDR2 YSYEKL. In nucleotides, the CDR3 is TGCGCCAGCAGCCAAGGGGGGGGTTGGGGTACTGAAGCTTTCTTT. Amino acid sequence: CASSQGGGWGTEAFF.

This clone was picked up a small number of times. The genes are TRBV21-1 and TRBJ1-1; the DNA was not compared with TRBD1, the D call given in the table. TRBV21-1 represents a pseudogene. This CDR3 has 17 residues. This CDR3 is CASRLRPGTGVNTEAFF. DNA for the CDR3: TGTGCCAGCAGACTTCGTCCCGGGACAGGGGTAAACACTGAAGCTTTCTTT.

The chain employs TRBV11-2 and TRBJ1-1, with TRBD1 identical over 9 bases. The CDR3 consists of 14 residues. V gave up 5 bases and J gave up 4 bases; unmatched junction bases: 5. The germline V gene encodes CDR1 SGHAT and CDR2 FQNNGV. DNA of the CDR3: TGTGCCAGCAGCACCACAGGGGGCGGCACTGAAGCTTTCTTT. Residues: CASSTTGGGTEAFF.

J is TRBJ1-1 and V is TRBV5-5; 8 bases align to TRBD1. Germline-derived CDR1 and CDR2 are SGHKS and YYEKEE (reference sequence). The junction had 4 bases not matched to a gene; V was cut back by 0 bases and J by 3 bases. The CDR3 is 15 residues long. CDR3: CASSLDPTGDTEAFF. For the CDR3, the DNA is TGTGCCAGCAGCTTGGACCCGACAGGGGACACTGAAGCTTTCTTT.

This chain connects TRBV5-4 to TRBJ1-4; D is unclear. CDR3 size: 16 residues. The V gene's germline CDR1 is SGHNT and CDR2 YYREEE (reference sequence). Trimming stripped 3 bases from V and 3 bases from J, with 15 bases between. CDR3 DNA sequence: TGTGCCAGCAGCTCCGCCTCTTCATCGGCTAATGAAAAACTGTTTTTT. Its protein product is CASSSASSSANEKLFF.

This chain connects TRBV7-6 to TRBJ2-2, with TRBD2 as a possible D gene (5 bases). The V and J ends lost 0 bases and 0 bases respectively, with 8 bases between them. The CDR3 length is 16 residues. Germline V lookup: CDR1 SGHVS, CDR2 FNYEAQ. The CDR3 region has the DNA TGTGCCAGCAGCTTAGCGAGGGCATCGAACACCGGGGAGCTGTTTTTT. This sequence encodes CASSLARASNTGELFF.

This sequence joins TRBV28 and TRBJ1-4, with 8 bases aligning to TRBD1. The CDR3 loop spans 14 amino acids. Germline V gene data show CDR1 as MDHEN and CDR2 as SYDVKM. V was clipped by 6 bases and J by 11 bases; unmatched bases: 11. Written as DNA, the CDR3 is TGTGCCAGCAGCCAACAATCAGGGGGCGGGAAACTGTTTTTT. It yields the protein CASSQQSGGGKLFF.

The CDR3 bases are TGCGCCAGCAGCGGTTCCGGGACAGGTTCATTTGGCTACACCTTC. As protein: CASSGSGTGSFGYTF. The chain is built from TRBV5-1 and TRBJ1-2; TRBD1 aligns across 8 bases. Trimming took 4 bases from V and 7 from J; bases not matched to a gene: 12. The CDR3 sequence is 15 residues long. Germline CDR1 SGHRS, CDR2 YFSETQ.

The chain employs TRBV19 and TRBJ1-4; no clear D. This CDR3 is 15 amino acids long. Per the germline V gene, CDR1 is LNHDA and CDR2 is SQIVND (reference sequence). The V and J ends lost 3 bases and 0 bases respectively, with 8 bases between them. The CDR3 loop reads CASSIWAATNEKLFF. For the CDR3, the DNA is TGTGCCAGTAGTATTTGGGCTGCAACTAATGAAAAACTGTTTTTT.

This clone was observed once. The chain uses TRBV5-6 and TRBJ2-3; a possible D gene is TRBD2 (5 bases). Germline lookup yields CDR1 SGHDT and CDR2 YYEEEE. V lost 0 bases and J lost 4, with 12 bases in between. CDR3 length equals 15 residues. This chain's CDR3 is CASSLALGSADTQYF. DNA of the CDR3: TGTGCCAGCAGCTTGGCGTTGGGGAGCGCAGATACGCAGTATTTT.

The chain couples TRBV6-6 to TRBJ2-7, with TRBD1 matching 9 bases. CDR3 size: 15 residues. Germline CDR1 reads MNHNY; CDR2 reads SVGAGI (reference sequence). V shed 4 bases, J shed 2 bases, and the junction held 6 bases outside the gene matches. The CDR3 DNA reads as TGTGCCAGCAGTTGGGGACAGGGCAAAACCTACGAGCAGTACGTC. Its protein is CASSWGQGKTYEQYV.

This chain connects TRBV5-1 to TRBJ1-6, with a possible D match to TRBD1 (6 bases). Germline assignment: CDR1 SGHRS and CDR2 YFSETQ. This CDR3 is built from 16 residues. Trimming took 0 bases from V and 6 from J, leaving 13 bases between them. The CDR3 sequence is CASSLDAGVSNSPLHF. As DNA, the CDR3 is TGCGCCAGCAGCTTGGATGCAGGGGTCTCTAATTCACCCCTCCACTTT. The variable domain in full, with the rest retrieved from reference TRBV5-1 and TRBJ1-6, is KAGVTQTPRYLIKTRGQQVTLSCSPISGHRSVSWYQQTPGQGLQFLFEYFSETQRNKGNFPGRFSGRQFSNSRSEMNVSTLELGDSALYLCASSLDAGVSNSPLHFGNGTRLTVT.

This clone was observed a few times. The chain recombines TRBV6-1 with TRBJ2-1; 12 nucleotides line up with TRBD2. The CDR3 sequence is 13 residues long. Germline trimming cut 8 bases from V and 6 bases from J; bases unmatched to any gene: 2. The V gene's germline CDR1 is MNHNS and CDR2 SASEGT. The DNA of the CDR3 is TGTGCCAGCGGGACTAGCGGGTCCAATGAGCAGTTCTTC. Translating it yields CASGTSGSNEQFF.

The rearrangement links TRBV30 to TRBJ2-3; TRBD2 matches 8 bases. Germline loops: CDR1 GTSNPN, CDR2 SVGIG (reference sequence). CDR3 length: 16 residues. The V gene end was trimmed by 0 bases and the J gene end by 2 bases; junction bases not matched to a gene: 7. For the CDR3, the DNA is TGTGCCTGGAGTGTAAGGGTAGCGGGGAACACAGATACGCAGTATTTT. It specifies CAWSVRVAGNTDTQYF.

This clone was recorded only once. This chain uses TRBV6-5 with TRBJ1-4, with 7 nucleotides matching TRBD1. The CDR3 contains 15 residues. With V trimmed by 7 bases and J by 1 base, 6 bases remained unmatched. From germline, CDR1 is MNHEY and CDR2 SVGAGI. CDR3 amino acids: CASKNRGGTNEKLFF. The CDR3 DNA sequence: TGTGCCAGCAAGAACAGGGGAGGAACTAATGAAAAACTGTTTTTT.

There are a few counts of this clone. The rearrangement links TRBV2 to TRBJ1-4, with TRBD1 identical over 7 bases. Germline CDR1 SNHLY, CDR2 FYNNEI. The CDR3 totals 15 residues. The J segment lost 3 bases and the V segment lost 6 bases, leaving 7 bases of the junction unmatched. The DNA of the CDR3 is TGTGCCAGCAGCCCATCCAGGGGGTCTAATGAAAAACTGTTTTTT. Translating gives CASSPSRGSNEKLFF.

This clone was detected only a few times. CDR3 nucleotide sequence: TGCGCCAGCAGCCAAGATCGGGAAAGGGCAACTAATGAAAAACTGTTTTTT. It encodes CASSQDRERATNEKLFF. The chain recombines TRBV4-1 with TRBJ1-4; D uncertain. Germline lookup yields CDR1 MGHRA and CDR2 YSYEKL. This CDR3 region has 17 residues. V lost 0 bases and J lost 0, with 11 bases in between.

The chain joins TRBV7-2 to TRBJ1-5; D gene uncertain. Per the germline V gene, CDR1 is SGHTA and CDR2 is FQGNSA. The CDR3 consists of 15 residues. V lost 5 bases and J 0 bases, leaving 11 bases between the germline ends. The CDR3 is CASSLGVYSNQPQHF. The CDR3 DNA reads TGTGCCAGCAGCCTAGGTGTTTATAGCAATCAGCCCCAGCATTTT.

The chain employs TRBV7-9 and TRBJ2-4, with a tentative D call TRBD2 (6 bases). Trimming took 5 bases from V and 3 from J, leaving 17 bases between them. CDR1 SEHNR and CDR2 FQNEAQ come from the germline V gene (reference sequence). This CDR3 spans 16 amino acids. DNA for the CDR3: TGTGCCAGCAGCCAAGTGGCGGGGCCAGTCAAAAACATTCAGTACTTC. Translated: CASSQVAGPVKNIQYF.

The CDR3 loop is CSVSLASGQEQFF. DNA for the CDR3: TGCAGCGTGAGTCTAGCCTCGGGACAAGAGCAGTTCTTC. This chain uses TRBV29-1 with TRBJ2-1; possibly TRBD1 for D (6 bases). Germline lookup yields CDR1 SQVTM and CDR2 ANQGSEA. Deletions cut 6 bases from V and 10 bases from J, with 19 bases between. The length of the CDR3 is 13 residues.

The chain combines TRBV15 with TRBJ1-5; D is unresolved. The germline gives CDR1 LNHNV, CDR2 YYDKDF (reference sequence). V was clipped by 1 base and J by 5 bases, with 6 bases between them. CDR3 length: 13 residues. CDR3 protein: CATSRASDQPQHF. DNA of the CDR3: TGTGCCACCAGCAGAGCAAGCGATCAGCCCCAGCATTTT.

The chain couples TRBV6-6 to TRBJ1-2, with D possibly TRBD1 on 5 matching bases. The V end lost 2 bases, the J end lost 6 bases, and 7 bases lay between the germline ends. Germline loops: CDR1 MNHNY, CDR2 SVGAGI (reference sequence). The CDR3 loop spans 12 amino acids. The CDR3: CASSYGGNGYTF. In nucleotides, the CDR3 is TGTGCCAGCAGTTACGGGGGGAATGGCTACACCTTC.